These 27 T cell receptor beta chains originate from one sample sequenced in a study of T cells in Graves' hyperthyroidism and ophthalmopathy. Amplified TCR beta CDR3 regions derived from RNA transcripts. The TCR CDR3 was amplified in a first-round RT-PCR using the HTBI primer set. TCRdb reanalysed the multiplex PCR reads using MiXCR and keeps one entry per CDR3 protein. Here the sample spans approximately 720,000 distinct CDR3 sequences, 18% being singletons. Sequencing was carried out using blood. Source of these receptors: a woman aged 50 to 60 with Graves' hyperthyroidism that later progressed to Graves' ophthalmopathy.

As DNA, the CDR3 is TGTGCCATCAGTGAGACGGCAGGGAGTGACAATTCACCCCTCCACTTT. It encodes CAISETAGSDNSPLHF. The V and J genes are TRBV10-3 and TRBJ1-6; D is possibly TRBD1 (5 bases). V shed 2 bases and J shed 7 bases, with 15 bases lying between them. The CDR3 has 16 residues. The V gene's germline CDR1 is ENHRY and CDR2 SYGVKD.

V gene TRBV4-1 combines with J gene TRBJ2-7; weak D call: TRBD1 (5 bases). Between the trimmed V and J ends, which lost 1 base and 3 bases, there was a span of 13 bases. CDR3 size: 15 residues. Looked up from germline, CDR1 is MGHRA and CDR2 is YSYEKL. The CDR3 DNA sequence: TGCGCCAGCAGCCAAGTGCCACAGGATAACTACGAGCAGTACTTC. Encoded protein: CASSQVPQDNYEQYF.

This clonotype occurred many times. The V gene is TRBV2, the J gene TRBJ1-1, with a tentative D call TRBD1 (6 bases). V lost 5 bases, J lost 5 bases, and 18 bases lay in between. CDR1 and CDR2 (germline): SNHLY, FYNNEI. The CDR3 has 15 amino acids. The CDR3 DNA reads as TGTGCCAGCAGTAACCAGCCGGCCAGGGGAACTGAAGCTTTCTTT. Translating it yields CASSNQPARGTEAFF.

There are a few counts of this clonotype. V usage is TRBV27 and J usage is TRBJ1-2, with 7 bases aligning to TRBD1. CDR1 is MNHEY, CDR2 SMNVEV, per germline (reference sequence). V shed 7 bases, J shed 1 base, and the junction held 9 bases outside the gene matches. The length of the CDR3 is 15 residues. The CDR3: CASKHTGEVNYGYTF. The CDR3 bases are TGTGCCAGCAAACATACAGGGGAAGTTAACTATGGCTACACCTTC.

This clonotype was seen many times. V and J are TRBV12-3 or TRBV12-4 and TRBJ2-3; D ambiguous. V shed 1 base and J shed 6 bases, with 17 bases lying between them. The CDR3 spans 16 residues. The CDR3 region is CASSLGVGLLMDTQYF. The CDR3 nucleotides are TGTGCCAGCAGTTTAGGTGTGGGATTACTGATGGATACGCAGTATTTT.

This clonotype came up many times. CDR3 in amino acids: CASSERPGQGSSDTQYF. CDR3 nucleotides: TGCGCCAGCAGTGAGAGACCTGGGCAGGGGAGTTCAGATACGCAGTATTTT. The chain uses TRBV10-1 and TRBJ2-3; D possibly corresponds to TRBD1 (6 bases). The CDR3 is 17 amino acids. The V gene lost 2 bases and the J gene lost 4 bases, with 19 bases spanning the gap. Germline CDR1 and CDR2: WNHNN and SYGVQD (reference sequence).

This clonotype was picked up a small number of times. The CDR3: CAISDPPGPTGYTF. DNA for the CDR3: TGTGCCATCAGTGACCCCCCAGGGCCAACTGGCTACACCTTC. V gene TRBV10-3 combines with J gene TRBJ1-2; D perhaps matches TRBD1 (5 bases). The CDR3 has 14 amino acids. CDR1 ENHRY and CDR2 SYGVKD come from the germline V gene. Between the trimmed V and J ends, which lost 3 bases and 7 bases, there was a span of 15 bases.

In its sample, this clonotype was seen a few times. V usage is TRBV5-1 and J usage is TRBJ2-2; D is unresolved. The germline gives CDR1 SGHRS, CDR2 YFSETQ. The CDR3 covers 11 residues. V was clipped by 6 bases and J by 3 bases, with 3 bases between them. The chain's CDR3 is CASIDTGELFF. CDR3 sequence (DNA): TGCGCCAGCATTGACACCGGGGAGCTGTTTTTT. Drawing the rest from reference TRBV5-1 and TRBJ2-2, the complete variable domain is KAGVTQTPRYLIKTRGQQVTLSCSPISGHRSVSWYQQTPGQGLQFLFEYFSETQRNKGNFPGRFSGRQFSNSRSEMNVSTLELGDSALYLCASIDTGELFFGEGSRLTVL.

A note on this clonotype: Germline is not matched at one junction end, which may reflect a read error. The chain uses TRBV13 and TRBJ1-4, with D perhaps matching TRBD1 (6 bases). Germline CDR1 is PRHDT and CDR2 is FYEKMQ (reference sequence). The CDR3 sequence is 15 residues long. CDR3: CASSLGGLTNEKLFF. The CDR3 DNA follows: TGTGCCAGCAGCCTAGGGGGGTTAACTAATGAAAAACTGTTTTTT. Variable domain in full (rest from reference TRBV13 and TRBJ1-4): AAGVIQSPRHLIKEKRETATLKCYPIPRHDTVYWYQQGPGQDPQFLISFYEKMQSDKGSIPDRFSAQQFSDYHSELNMSSLELGDSALYFCASSLGGLTNEKLFFGSGTQLSVL.

The chain has TRBV27 and TRBJ1-1; 7 bases are shared with TRBD1. The germline V gene has CDR1 MNHEY and CDR2 SMNVEV (reference sequence). The V and J ends lost 6 bases and 4 bases, in that order; junction bases with no gene match: 8. The CDR3 loop spans 14 amino acids. CDR3 sequence reads: CASRGSQGSTEAFF. As DNA, the CDR3 is TGTGCCAGCAGGGGTTCACAGGGGAGCACTGAAGCTTTCTTT.

A few counts support this clonotype. The V call is TRBV20-1, the J call TRBJ2-1; the match to TRBD2 covers 7 bases. V lost 4 bases and J lost 6; bases outside the gene matches: 6. The CDR3 runs to 13 residues. CDR1 is DFQATT, CDR2 SNEGSKA, per germline (reference sequence). DNA for the CDR3: TGCAGTGCTAATTTCCGGGGGGTCAATGAGCAGTTCTTC. Protein sequence: CSANFRGVNEQFF.

The J gene is TRBJ2-2, the V gene TRBV25-1; 7 positions match TRBD1. The CDR3 extends over 20 amino acids. With V trimmed by 2 bases and J by 0 bases, 15 bases remained unmatched. Germline assignment: CDR1 MGHDK and CDR2 SYGVNS. CDR3 residues: CASSENPGTVVIANTGELFF. As DNA, the CDR3 is TGTGCCAGCAGTGAAAACCCCGGGACAGTCGTAATTGCGAACACCGGGGAGCTGTTTTTT. The variable domain in full, with the rest retrieved from reference TRBV25-1 and TRBJ2-2, is EADIYQTPRYLVIGTGKKITLECSQTMGHDKMYWYQQDPGMELHLIHYSYGVNSTEKGDLSSESTVSRIRTEHFPLTLESARPSHTSQYLCASSENPGTVVIANTGELFFGEGSRLTVL.

This clonotype came up a few times. The rearrangement links TRBV20-1 to TRBJ2-4, with unresolved D. V was shortened by 3 bases and J by 8 bases, with 17 bases between the two germline ends. Germline V lookup: CDR1 DFQATT, CDR2 SNEGSKA (reference sequence). CDR3 length equals 14 residues. The CDR3 region has the DNA TGCAGTGCTAGGGCCCGGTTTTTTGGACACATTCAGTACTTC. Residues: CSARARFFGHIQYF.

This clonotype was recorded a few times. The chain couples TRBV6-1 to TRBJ2-1; TRBD1 matches 7 bases. The CDR3 totals 15 residues. With 4 bases clipped from V and 8 bases from J, the junction kept 11 bases outside the gene matches. Germline V CDR1 and CDR2: MNHNS, SASEGT. CDR3 sequence reads: CASSATGLEVDEQFF. The CDR3 nucleotides read TGTGCCAGCAGTGCGACAGGGTTGGAGGTGGATGAGCAGTTCTTC.

V gene TRBV5-5 combines with J gene TRBJ1-1; D ambiguous. V was shortened by 4 bases and J by 0 bases, with 13 bases between the two germline ends. The CDR3 is 15 residues long. The V gene's germline CDR1 is SGHKS and CDR2 YYEKEE (reference sequence). The CDR3 here is CASSPYETMNTEAFF. CDR3 DNA: TGTGCCAGCAGCCCCTACGAGACCATGAACACTGAAGCTTTCTTT.

The chain combines TRBV7-9 with TRBJ2-7; D not certain. V lost 3 bases and J 5 bases, leaving 11 bases between the germline ends. CDR1 is SEHNR and CDR2 is FQNEAQ in the germline V gene (reference sequence). The CDR3 runs 13 residues. The CDR3 here is CASSLRPTDEQYF. DNA of the CDR3: TGTGCCAGCAGCTTGCGGCCTACCGACGAGCAGTACTTC.

Ten or more counts support this clonotype. The rearrangement uses TRBV7-6 and TRBJ2-3; D uncertain. V lost 3 bases, J lost 0 bases, and 10 bases lay in between. The CDR3 runs to 15 residues. Germline loops: CDR1 SGHVS, CDR2 FNYEAQ. The CDR3 spells CASSFNGLSTDTQYF. CDR3 sequence (DNA): TGTGCCAGCAGCTTTAACGGTCTTAGCACAGATACGCAGTATTTT.

This clonotype was seen more than once but under ten times. V gene TRBV5-1 combines with J gene TRBJ1-6, with D possibly being TRBD1 (5 bases). Trimming left V 0 bases short and J 9 bases short, with 13 bases between. CDR3 length: 15 amino acids. Germline V lookup: CDR1 SGHRS, CDR2 YFSETQ. CDR3 amino acids: CASSLGGQGSSPLHF. DNA for the CDR3: TGCGCCAGCAGCTTGGGCGGCCAGGGTAGTTCACCCCTCCACTTT.

V is TRBV27 and J is TRBJ2-1; 16 bases agree with TRBD2. The germline V gene has CDR1 MNHEY and CDR2 SMNVEV (reference sequence). The CDR3 consists of 20 residues. The V and J ends lost 4 bases and 1 base, in that order; junction bases with no gene match: 10. The CDR3 nucleotides are TGTGCCAGCAGTTCTCCGGGACTAGCGGGGGGGGTACAATCCTACAATGAGCAGTTCTTC. It specifies CASSSPGLAGGVQSYNEQFF.

This clonotype came up many times. The V gene is TRBV15, the J gene TRBJ1-1, with D unresolved. V lost 0 bases and J 6 bases, leaving 8 bases between the germline ends. Germline V gene data show CDR1 as LNHNV and CDR2 as YYDKDF (reference sequence). The CDR3 sequence is 13 residues long. The CDR3, as DNA: TGTGCCACCAGCAGAGATCTTGTGGCTGAAGCTTTCTTT. Amino acid sequence: CATSRDLVAEAFF.

This clonotype occurred many times. The chain carries TRBV11-2 and TRBJ2-5; D unresolved. V lost 6 bases, J lost 2 bases, and 16 bases lay in between. The CDR3 runs to 15 residues. Germline CDR1 SGHAT, CDR2 FQNNGV. The CDR3 nucleotides read TGTGCCAGCAGATTTGAAGCGCTTGATCAAGAGACCCAGTACTTC. It is translated as CASRFEALDQETQYF.

A note on this clonotype: Germline is not matched at one junction end, which may reflect a read error. The V call is TRBV7-3, the J call TRBJ2-3; D possibly corresponds to TRBD1 (6 bases). CDR3 length: 15 amino acids. Germline lookup yields CDR1 SGHTA and CDR2 FQGTGA. In DNA form, the CDR3 reads TGTGCCAGCAGCCTCAGAGAGGGGGACCCATATACGCAATATTTT. It yields the protein CASSLREGDPYTQYF.

V usage is TRBV10-3 and J usage is TRBJ2-5, with TRBD1 matching over 8 bases. The germline gives CDR1 ENHRY, CDR2 SYGVKD. Unmatched junction bases numbered 9, after V lost 5 bases and J lost 4 bases. The CDR3 sequence is 15 residues long. The CDR3 loop is CAISRDRRQGETQYF. In nucleotides, the CDR3 is TGTGCCATCAGTCGGGACAGGAGGCAGGGAGAGACCCAGTACTTC.

This clonotype was seen repeatedly, ten times or more. The CDR3 reads CASSGGQGDQPQHF. Here the CDR3 DNA reads TGCGCCAGCAGCGGAGGACAGGGTGATCAGCCCCAGCATTTT. The J gene is TRBJ1-5, the V gene TRBV5-1, with 8 bases fitting TRBD1. CDR1 SGHRS and CDR2 YFSETQ come from the germline V gene. V lost 4 bases and J lost 5; bases outside the gene matches: 5. The CDR3 loop spans 14 amino acids.

V is TRBV3-1 and J is TRBJ2-7; 11 nucleotides agree with TRBD2. J lost 1 base, V lost 3 bases, and 2 bases had no gene match. This CDR3 comprises 15 residues. The germline V gene encodes CDR1 LGHDT and CDR2 YNNKEL (reference sequence). CDR3 amino acids: CASSHRLAGSYEQYF. DNA of the CDR3: TGTGCCAGCAGCCATCGACTAGCGGGATCCTACGAGCAGTACTTC.

In this sample, this clonotype turned up a few times. V usage is TRBV20-1 and J usage is TRBJ2-1; TRBD2 agrees at 10 bases. There are 19 residues in the CDR3. Germline V gene lookup returns CDR1 DFQATT and CDR2 SNEGSKA (reference sequence). Losses at the gene ends were 2 bases for V and 1 base for J; bases not matched to a gene: 14. The CDR3 coding sequence is TGCAGTGCTAGACAGATAAGAGCGGGGGGGCCCTTATCCTACAATGAGCAGTTCTTC. Residues: CSARQIRAGGPLSYNEQFF.

This clonotype was seen more than once but under ten times. The chain links TRBV18 to TRBJ2-1; D ambiguous. This CDR3 has 15 residues. Germline V gene data show CDR1 as KGHSH and CDR2 as LQKENI. V dropped 1 base and J dropped 0 bases, with 7 bases sitting between them. The chain's CDR3 is CASSPQQSSYNEQFF. The CDR3 region has the DNA TGTGCCAGCTCACCACAACAAAGCTCCTACAATGAGCAGTTCTTC.